This TCR beta chain stems from a study of monozygotic twins with inflammatory bowel disease (dated by TCRdb to about 2019). A note on the overall study: A total of approximately 30 monozygotic twin pairs were included in the full study, comprising nine German pairs (four IBD-concordant, five IBD-discordant) and 19 IBD-discordant Danish pairs. The search for disease-associated traits relied mainly on comparing IBD patients with their genetically identical healthy co-twins within discordant pairs. Each individual had, on average, about 151 000 unique TCRalpha sequences and 181 000 unique TCRbeta sequences available for analysis.

The library was produced with 5' RACE. Preparation of each TCR library used 3,500 to 4,500 ng of total RNA. For each sample, cDNA synthesis with SMARTScribe reverse transcriptase was split into eight separate reactions. During cDNA synthesis, unique molecular identifiers containing a 6-nucleotide sample barcode were introduced by template switching. Two nested PCRs of approximately 16 and 10 cycles amplified the TCRalpha and TCRbeta cDNA, and bead purification followed each PCR. Before amplification, cDNA was treated with uracil DNA-glycosylase and purified using the QIAquick PCR purification kit. In the second PCR, Illumina TruSeq-compatible adapters and sample-specific barcodes were added. Library quality and concentration were assessed using TapeStation and Qubit, and roughly 5.5 ng of each library was pooled. Sequencing of the pooled libraries was done on an Illumina HiSeq2500 single-index Rapid Run using custom sequencing primers and 2 x 100 bp reads. On the study's bioinformatics: PCR and sequencing errors were corrected by UMI-based consensus assembly using MiGEC version 1.2.6. MiXCR version 2.1.1 was used to carry out V(D)J alignment, clonotype assembly and CDR3 extraction. To normalise gene usage, clonotype sharing and MAIT/NKT TCR abundance, the top 1000, 10 000 and 20 000 clonotypes in each sample were analysed. Diversity was computed as the inverse Simpson index with the vegan R package after downsampling to 27 000 UMIs. Statistical testing used paired Mann-Whitney U tests on the discordant twin pairs and applied Benjamini-Hochberg correction for multiple testing. Following reprocessing of the reads by TCRdb, the data hold one row per CDR3 protein sequence and no DNA is available. Here the V and J calls rest on TCRdb's processing, not on the authors' analysis. Per the sample table, the count is a few hundred thousand distinct CDR3 sequences. The ten top clones hold approximately 2.4% of the sample.

From each donor, a roughly 2.6 ml peripheral blood sample was collected into PAXgene tubes and stored at -80 degrees C. Without any T cell sorting, total RNA was extracted from whole blood using the PAXgene blood miRNA kit on an automated QIAcube. Peripheral blood from monozygotic twin pairs who were concordant or discordant for inflammatory bowel disease underwent deep TCRalpha and TCRbeta repertoire profiling using unique molecular barcoding. Smoking habits were recorded for all twin pairs, with individuals classified as current, former or never smokers. The CDR3 starts with the cysteine, ends with the phenylalanine, and has 15 residues. Only the protein sequence is given. Per the germline V gene, SGHRS is the CDR1 and YFSETQ is the CDR2. The paper's findings and limits, for the study overall: Repertoire similarity did not differ between concordant and discordant twins, possibly due to limited statistical power. IBD patients had lower TCRbeta repertoire diversity, measured by the inverse Simpson index, than their healthy co-twins. The results gave no support for a single strong signal or clonotype linked to IBD. Because patients received different immunosuppressive treatments, the repertoires may have picked up extra background noise and variability between individuals. IBD patients shared fewer clonotypes with other individuals than healthy twins did, most markedly in patients showing signs of disease activity. The analysis was unable to tell apart different T cell subtypes.

About this clonotype: Its antigen is unknown.

Sequenced input: blood. The sequence came from a human donor with ulcerative colitis or Crohn's disease, or a healthy co-twin of an affected twin (not recorded which). The chain is encoded by TRBV5-1 joined to TRBJ2-2; absent DNA, TCRdb's TRBD1 call cannot be checked. The CDR3 region has the sequence CASSLTGSSTGELFF.